This T cell receptor (beta chain) was captured in a study of T cell repertoires in cytomegalovirus infection. For the study at large: In public TCR beta signatures, there were indications of both CMV infection and matching HLA type.

TCRdb reprocessed the reads via MiXCR and lists one record per CDR3 protein. The data contain tens of thousands of distinct CDR3 sequences, 20% to 25% of them seen just once; the ten biggest clones take up roughly two thirds. Whole-study findings and limits: HLA-C-restricted, CMV-specific TCR beta clonotypes were dominant ex vivo. Accumulated public TCR beta family frequency recognized individuals carrying CMV together with the relevant HLA.

A word on this clonotype: Its antigen is not known.

V was clipped by 6 bases and J by 2 bases, with 8 bases between them. CDR1 and CDR2 from the germline V gene are SNHLY and FYNNEI. The CDR3 runs 13 residues. The sequence was collected from a human donor in good health (CMV status not recorded). Some clones in this sample may be carry-over from other donors' samples. This sample comprised CD8+ T cells from cultured PBMCs, obtained from culture after CMV antigen stimulation. V is TRBV2 and J is TRBJ2-1; D not certain. CDR3 nucleotides: TGTGCCAGCAGGCCTGGAGCCTACAATGAGCAGTTCTTC. Protein sequence: CASRPGAYNEQFF.